These 19 T cell receptor beta chains originate from one sample sequenced in a study of CD8 T cells in Susac syndrome. Random hexamers were used to reverse transcribe an amount of roughly 0.45 to 1 ug RNA. TCRdb processed the immunoSEQ multiplex PCR reads anew with MiXCR; each CDR3 protein has one entry. The sample includes about 240,000 distinct CDR3 sequences, 95% to 97% of them seen just once. Material for sequencing was CD4+ T cells from PBMCs. The receptors originated from a human donor with Susac syndrome.

The V and J genes are TRBV29-1 and TRBJ1-1, with 11 bases aligning to TRBD1. V lost 6 bases, J lost 4 bases, and 4 bases stayed unmatched. Germline V lookup: CDR1 SQVTM, CDR2 ANQGSEA. The CDR3 is made up of 13 amino acids. CDR3: CSVGTGGSTEAFF. CDR3 sequence (DNA): TGCAGCGTGGGGACAGGGGGGAGCACTGAAGCTTTCTTT.

The chain joins TRBV9 to TRBJ2-3; unclear D gene. Trimming stripped 0 bases from V and 4 bases from J, with 6 bases between. CDR3 length equals 13 residues. Germline values: CDR1 SGDLS, CDR2 YYNGEE. The CDR3 DNA follows: TGTGCCAGCAGCGTAGGACCGTCAGATACGCAGTATTTT. Protein: CASSVGPSDTQYF.

This chain joins TRBV9 and TRBJ1-2, with D hard to call. Germline V lookup: CDR1 SGDLS, CDR2 YYNGEE. V lost 2 bases and J 3 bases, leaving 8 bases between the germline ends. There are 13 residues in the CDR3. CDR3 nucleotide sequence: TGTGCCAGCAGCGTTTGGGGAGACTATGGCTACACCTTC. Its translation: CASSVWGDYGYTF.

The chain links TRBV29-1 to TRBJ2-1; 9 nucleotides line up with TRBD2. Trimming at V came to 3 bases and at J to 10 bases, leaving 10 bases not matched to a gene. CDR1 is SQVTM and CDR2 is ANQGSEA in the germline V gene. The CDR3 runs 14 residues. CDR3 nucleotide sequence: TGCAGCGTTGAGGGTGGCGGGAGGGGTTTCGAGCAGTTCTTC. Translation: CSVEGGGRGFEQFF.

The sample holds one count of this clonotype. The rearrangement links TRBV6-4 to TRBJ1-2; no reliable D call. V lost 2 bases to trimming and J lost 8 bases, with 15 bases between them. CDR3 length equals 14 residues. The V gene's germline CDR1 is MRHNA and CDR2 SNTAGT. The CDR3 nucleotides read TGTGCCAGCAGTGACGGCGGCCCACGACGGGGCTACACCTTC. As protein: CASSDGGPRRGYTF.

This chain connects TRBV30 to TRBJ2-1; 10 bases fit TRBD2. Looked up from germline, CDR1 is GTSNPN and CDR2 is SVGIG (reference sequence). V gave up 3 bases and J gave up 5 bases; unmatched junction bases: 4. The CDR3 runs to 14 residues. CDR3 in DNA: TGTGCCTGGAGCCTAGGACTAGCGGACAATGAGCAGTTCTTC. Translation gives CAWSLGLADNEQFF.

The rearrangement uses TRBV15 and TRBJ1-3; a weak D match, TRBD1 (6 bases). CDR3 length: 16 residues. V dropped 1 base and J dropped 9 bases, with 19 bases sitting between them. Germline assignment: CDR1 LNHNV and CDR2 YYDKDF (reference sequence). CDR3 in amino acids: CATSRGIDRPYSTIYF. As DNA, the CDR3 is TGTGCCACCAGCAGAGGGATCGACAGGCCCTATTCCACCATATATTTT. The whole variable domain, filled in from reference TRBV15 and TRBJ1-3, reads DAMVIQNPRYQVTQFGKPVTLSCSQTLNHNVMYWYQQKSSQAPKLLFHYYDKDFNNEADTPDNFQSRRPNTSFCFLDIRSPGLGDTAMYLCATSRGIDRPYSTIYFGEGSWLTVV.

The V gene is TRBV24-1, the J gene TRBJ2-1, with 7 bases identical to TRBD1. Germline assignment: CDR1 KGHDR and CDR2 SFDVKD. Losses at the gene ends were 2 bases for V and 2 bases for J; bases not matched to a gene: 8. The CDR3 extends over 17 amino acids. The DNA for the CDR3 is TGTGCCACCAGTGATTCCCGGACAGGAAAGACCTACAATGAGCAGTTCTTC. It yields the protein CATSDSRTGKTYNEQFF.

This chain connects TRBV28 to TRBJ2-2; D is tentatively TRBD1 or TRBD2 (6 bases each). Trimming took 6 bases from V and 0 from J, leaving 11 bases between them. This CDR3 comprises 15 residues. CDR1 is MDHEN and CDR2 is SYDVKM in the germline V gene. CDR3 in amino acids: CASRGGAANTGELFF. The CDR3 DNA reads TGTGCCAGCAGGGGGGGCGCTGCGAACACCGGGGAGCTGTTTTTT.

This clonotype was seen only a few times. The J gene is TRBJ2-6, the V gene TRBV11-2, with unresolved D. The germline V and J ends were trimmed by 1 base and 0 bases, with 4 bases remaining between them. Germline V gene data show CDR1 as SGHAT and CDR2 as FQNNGV. The length of the CDR3 is 15 residues. The CDR3 DNA follows: TGTGCCAGCAGCTTAGTTAGCTCTGGGGCCAACGTCCTGACTTTC. Residues: CASSLVSSGANVLTF.

The chain has TRBV5-1 and TRBJ1-5, with D unclear. Between the trimmed V and J ends, which lost 0 bases and 2 bases, there was a span of 6 bases. CDR1 is SGHRS and CDR2 is YFSETQ in the germline V gene. The CDR3 is made up of 14 amino acids. CDR3 in amino acids: CASSLDGGNQPQHF. Here the CDR3 DNA reads TGCGCCAGCAGCTTGGACGGGGGCAATCAGCCCCAGCATTTT.

The chain employs TRBV2 and TRBJ1-4; 8 bases align to TRBD1. The CDR3 is made up of 15 amino acids. With 7 bases clipped from V and 5 bases from J, the junction kept 9 bases outside the gene matches. Germline V CDR1 and CDR2: SNHLY, FYNNEI. This chain's CDR3 is CASTLSRGPNEKLFF. For the CDR3, the DNA is TGTGCCAGCACCCTGTCCAGGGGGCCGAATGAAAAACTGTTTTTT.

The chain couples TRBV20-1 to TRBJ2-5; weak D call: TRBD2 (5 bases). This CDR3 region has 18 residues. The germline gives CDR1 DFQATT, CDR2 SNEGSKA (reference sequence). Trimming took 3 bases from V and 5 from J, leaving 28 bases between them. The chain's CDR3 is CSARAHRGSIGLEETQYF. DNA of the CDR3: TGCAGTGCTAGGGCACATCGGGGATCGATCGGCTTGGAGGAGACCCAGTACTTC.

This clonotype showed up just once. The V call is TRBV9, the J call TRBJ1-5, with 9 bases aligning to TRBD1. This CDR3 spans 15 amino acids. Germline-derived CDR1 and CDR2 are SGDLS and YYNGEE. V shed 4 bases and J 4 bases; nucleotides not matched to a gene: 6. The CDR3 coding sequence is TGTGCCAGCAGCTTCGGGACAGGGAGAAATCAGCCCCAGCATTTT. It is translated as CASSFGTGRNQPQHF.

The V and J genes are TRBV13 and TRBJ2-7, with TRBD2 as a possible D gene (5 bases). Germline-derived CDR1 and CDR2 are PRHDT and FYEKMQ (reference sequence). There are 15 residues in the CDR3. V lost 2 bases to trimming and J lost 0 bases, with 11 bases between them. This chain's CDR3 is CASSLMAGSSYEQYF. CDR3 coding DNA: TGTGCCAGCAGCTTAATGGCGGGCAGCTCCTACGAGCAGTACTTC.

The chain couples TRBV5-1 to TRBJ1-5, with D unresolved. Germline lookup yields CDR1 SGHRS and CDR2 YFSETQ. The CDR3 totals 12 residues. Trimming cost V 0 bases and J 10 bases, with 8 bases left between them. The DNA for the CDR3 is TGCGCCAGCAGCTTGGGCCCCTCTCCCCAGCATTTT. It codes for CASSLGPSPQHF.

The rearrangement links TRBV7-9 to TRBJ1-5; maybe TRBD1 (5 bases). CDR1 and CDR2 (germline): SEHNR, FQNEAQ (reference sequence). The CDR3 extends over 13 amino acids. Trimming took 3 bases from V and 6 from J, leaving 9 bases between them. CDR3 DNA sequence: TGTGCCAGCAGCTTGCCTGGGGGTCAGCCCCAGCATTTT. Translated, it gives CASSLPGGQPQHF.

The chain has TRBV28 and TRBJ2-5; D gene uncertain. The germline V and J ends were trimmed by 4 bases and 4 bases, with 7 bases remaining between them. The CDR3 runs to 12 residues. Germline CDR1 and CDR2: MDHEN and SYDVKM. CDR3 loop: CASSSRAETQYF. Written as DNA, the CDR3 is TGTGCCAGCAGTTCCCGGGCAGAGACCCAGTACTTC.

This clonotype was seen a few times. This chain links TRBV7-3 with TRBJ1-5, with 7 positions matching TRBD1. Germline CDR1 and CDR2: SGHTA and FQGTGA. CDR3 length: 13 amino acids. V was pared by 6 bases and J by 5 bases, with 4 bases of the junction left unmatched. Here the CDR3 reads CASSPDRDQPQHF. The CDR3 coding sequence is TGTGCCAGCAGTCCCGACAGGGATCAGCCCCAGCATTTT. The full variable domain, its missing parts supplied by reference TRBV7-3 and TRBJ1-5, is GAGVSQTPSNKVTEKGKYVELRCDPISGHTALYWYRQSLGQGPEFLIYFQGTGAADDSGLPNDRFFAVRPEGSVSTLKIQRTERGDSAVYLCASSPDRDQPQHFGDGTRLSIL.